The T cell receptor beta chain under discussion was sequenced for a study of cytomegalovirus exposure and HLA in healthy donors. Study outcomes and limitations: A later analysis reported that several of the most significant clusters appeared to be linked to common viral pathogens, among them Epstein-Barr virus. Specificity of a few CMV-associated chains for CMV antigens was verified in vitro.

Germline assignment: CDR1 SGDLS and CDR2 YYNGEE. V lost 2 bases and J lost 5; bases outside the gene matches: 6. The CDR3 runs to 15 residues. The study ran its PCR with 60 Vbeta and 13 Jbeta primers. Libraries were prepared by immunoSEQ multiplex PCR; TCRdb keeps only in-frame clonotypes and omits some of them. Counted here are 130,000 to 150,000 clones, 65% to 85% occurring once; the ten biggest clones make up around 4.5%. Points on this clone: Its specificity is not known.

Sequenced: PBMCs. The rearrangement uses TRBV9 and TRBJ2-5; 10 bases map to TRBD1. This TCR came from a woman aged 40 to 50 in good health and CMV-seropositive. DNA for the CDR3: TGTGCCAGCAGCGTCGGACAGGGGGGATCGGAGACCCAGTACTTC. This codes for CASSVGQGGSETQYF.